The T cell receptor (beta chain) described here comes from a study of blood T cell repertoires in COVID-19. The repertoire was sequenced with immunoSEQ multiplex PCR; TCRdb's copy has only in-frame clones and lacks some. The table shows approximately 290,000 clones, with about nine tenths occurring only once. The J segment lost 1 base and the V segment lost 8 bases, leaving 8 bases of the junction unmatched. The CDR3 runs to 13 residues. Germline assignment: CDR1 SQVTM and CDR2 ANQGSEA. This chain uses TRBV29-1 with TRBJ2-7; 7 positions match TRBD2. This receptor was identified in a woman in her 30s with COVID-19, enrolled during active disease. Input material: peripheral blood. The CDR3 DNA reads TGCAGCCCCGCGCGGGGGAGATCCTACGAGCAGTACTTC. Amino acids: CSPARGRSYEQYF.